Here is one T cell receptor beta chain with its context. Its antigen is not identified. One entry per CDR3 protein results from TCRdb running MiXCR on the PCR reads. The sample yields some 680,000 distinct CDR3 sequences, around 25% seen once. This sample is drawn from a study of molecular identifiers for immune sequencing clone quantification. Across the study: Split five ways in replicates, RNA from about 20,000 or 100,000 naive CD8 cells had four portions sequenced.

Study-level results: Underestimation of highly expanded clone sizes could arise where identical TCR molecules share a barcode. Clones above 20 RNA copies held over 98% of effector molecules, under 1% in naive cells.

Sequencing input: naive CD8+ T cells from blood, with Jurkat cell RNA spiked in. Subset reported: FACS-sorted CD8+CD4-CCR7+CD45RA+ naive T cells. This TCR was sampled from a human donor in good health. Some libraries in this study had Jurkat cell RNA spiked in.

The CDR3: CASSSPGTDYEQYF. DNA for the CDR3: TGCGCCAGCAGCTCTCCCGGGACGGACTACGAGCAGTACTTC. This chain connects TRBV5-1 to TRBJ2-7; D possibly uses TRBD1 or TRBD2 (5 bases each). Looked up from germline, CDR1 is SGHRS and CDR2 is YFSETQ. CDR3 size: 14 residues. V lost 3 bases to trimming and J lost 3 bases, with 13 bases between them.